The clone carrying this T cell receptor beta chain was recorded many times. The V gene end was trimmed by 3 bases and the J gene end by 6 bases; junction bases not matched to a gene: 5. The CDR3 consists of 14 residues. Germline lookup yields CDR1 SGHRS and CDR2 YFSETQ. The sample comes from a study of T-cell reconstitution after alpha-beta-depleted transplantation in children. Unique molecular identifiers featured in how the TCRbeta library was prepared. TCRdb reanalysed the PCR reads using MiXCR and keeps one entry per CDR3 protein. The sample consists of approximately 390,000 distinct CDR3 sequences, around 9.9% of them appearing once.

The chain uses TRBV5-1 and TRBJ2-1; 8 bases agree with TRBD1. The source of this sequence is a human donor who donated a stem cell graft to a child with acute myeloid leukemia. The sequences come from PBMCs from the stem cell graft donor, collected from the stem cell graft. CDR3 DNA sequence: TGCGCCAGCAGCTCAGGGGGCGCGGGCAATGAGCAGTTCTTC. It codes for CASSSGGAGNEQFF.